Below are 28 T cell receptor beta chains sequenced from a single sample in a study of blood T cell repertoires in COVID-19. Libraries were prepared by immunoSEQ multiplex PCR; TCRdb keeps only in-frame clonotypes and omits some of them. Of nearly 95,000 clones in the sample, about 74% were seen once. The sequencing input was peripheral blood. The origin of the receptors is a man in his sixties or seventies with COVID-19, enrolled during active disease.

The chain has TRBV6-4 and TRBJ1-2; 9 bases map to TRBD1. The length of the CDR3 is 14 residues. The V gene end was trimmed by 6 bases and the J gene end by 5 bases; junction bases not matched to a gene: 7. From germline, CDR1 is MRHNA and CDR2 SNTAGT. DNA for the CDR3: TGTGCCAGCAGGCCCGGGACAGGGACGTATGGCTACACCTTC. Translating it yields CASRPGTGTYGYTF.

The chain has TRBV5-6 and TRBJ2-3; TRBD2 matches 9 bases. V was pared by 3 bases and J by 4 bases, with 3 bases of the junction left unmatched. CDR3 length: 14 residues. Germline assignment: CDR1 SGHDT and CDR2 YYEEEE. CDR3: CASSSRLAADTQYF. CDR3 sequence (DNA): TGTGCCAGCAGCTCGCGACTAGCGGCAGATACGCAGTATTTT.

This chain links TRBV5-8 with TRBJ2-1; D unresolved. The CDR3 has 13 amino acids. Between the trimmed V and J ends, which lost 4 bases and 4 bases, there was a span of 9 bases. The germline CDR1 and CDR2 sequences are SGHTS and YDEGEE. CDR3 sequence: CASSGHQYNEQFF. CDR3 nucleotide sequence: TGTGCCAGCAGCGGGCACCAATACAATGAGCAGTTCTTC.

This rearrangement joins TRBV28 to TRBJ2-7, with 7 bases lining up with TRBD2. The V and J ends lost 6 bases and 4 bases, in that order; junction bases with no gene match: 12. CDR1 is MDHEN and CDR2 is SYDVKM in the germline V gene. This CDR3 spans 15 amino acids. Written as DNA, the CDR3 is TGTGCCAGCAGCCCCCTCGGGGGGATAAAGTACGAGCAGTACTTC. Its protein product is CASSPLGGIKYEQYF.

This clone was found once. The gene calls are TRBV5-1 and TRBJ2-3, with D unresolved. Germline V gives CDR1 SGHRS, CDR2 YFSETQ. The CDR3 contains 13 residues. Trimming removed 2 bases at V and 2 bases at J, with 6 bases between. The CDR3 spells CASSFGYTDTQYF. DNA for the CDR3: TGCGCCAGCAGCTTCGGGTACACAGATACGCAGTATTTT.

This clone has just one count. The V call is TRBV6-5, the J call TRBJ2-7; no definite D call. This CDR3 region has 15 residues. Germline CDR1 is MNHEY and CDR2 is SVGAGI. V lost 0 bases to trimming and J lost 9 bases, with 18 bases between them. The CDR3 reads CASSYSPAANSGQYF. CDR3 DNA sequence: TGTGCCAGCAGTTACTCCCCAGCTGCGAACTCAGGGCAGTACTTC.

The chain couples TRBV5-1 to TRBJ2-7, with 8 bases matching TRBD1. This CDR3 has 15 residues. The germline V gene has CDR1 SGHRS and CDR2 YFSETQ. V gave up 4 bases and J gave up 2 bases; unmatched junction bases: 8. The CDR3 region has the DNA TGCGCCAGCAGCGATTCAGGGGGCCGGACCTACGAGCAGTACTTC. This sequence encodes CASSDSGGRTYEQYF.

This clone was seen just once. V is TRBV11-1 and J is TRBJ1-1; TRBD1 might be the D (5 bases). Germline CDR1 is SGHAT and CDR2 is FQDESV (reference sequence). The CDR3 length is 16 residues. Trimming stripped 6 bases from V and 0 bases from J, with 17 bases between. The CDR3 loop is CASSQSWRGVNTEAFF. Written as DNA, the CDR3 is TGTGCCAGCAGTCAATCCTGGAGGGGAGTGAACACTGAAGCTTTCTTT.

The chain employs TRBV20-1 and TRBJ1-6; D not resolved. Looked up from germline, CDR1 is DFQATT and CDR2 is SNEGSKA (reference sequence). The V and J ends lost 3 bases and 8 bases respectively, with 14 bases between them. The CDR3 spans 14 residues. In DNA form, the CDR3 reads TGCAGTGCTAGTTACTCCGCCCCTTATTCACCCCTCCACTTT. It is translated as CSASYSAPYSPLHF.

This clone was observed a few times. J is TRBJ2-5 and V is TRBV7-3; TRBD1 agrees at 9 bases. CDR1 SGHTA and CDR2 FQGTGA come from the germline V gene. This CDR3 region has 15 residues. V lost 4 bases to trimming and J lost 4 bases; unmatched junction nucleotides: 7. This chain's CDR3 is CASSSGGQGTETQYF. The CDR3, as DNA: TGTGCCAGCAGCTCCGGTGGACAGGGGACAGAGACCCAGTACTTC.

The chain combines TRBV7-8 with TRBJ1-1; TRBD1 matches 7 bases. This CDR3 region has 16 residues. With 2 bases clipped from V and 2 bases from J, the junction kept 8 bases outside the gene matches. Looked up from germline, CDR1 is SGHVS and CDR2 is FQNEAQ. The CDR3 sequence is CASSLRSGTVNTEAFF. The CDR3, as DNA: TGTGCCAGCAGCTTAAGGTCCGGGACAGTTAACACTGAAGCTTTCTTT.

V and J are TRBV4-3 and TRBJ1-1; D not resolved. V dropped 2 bases and J dropped 1 base, with 8 bases sitting between them. The CDR3 consists of 14 residues. CDR1 is LGHNA, CDR2 YSLEER, per germline. The CDR3 loop reads CASSQSHRNTEAFF. In DNA form, the CDR3 reads TGCGCCAGCAGCCAATCACACAGGAACACTGAAGCTTTCTTT.

J is TRBJ2-7 and V is TRBV5-8, with D perhaps matching TRBD1 (6 bases). The CDR3 spans 13 residues. V was shortened by 5 bases and J by 2 bases, with 11 bases between the two germline ends. The germline gives CDR1 SGHTS, CDR2 YDEGEE. Here the CDR3 DNA reads TGTGCCAGCAGTCAGACAGGCCCCTACGAGCAGTACTTC. As protein: CASSQTGPYEQYF.

CDR3 sequence (DNA): TGTGCCAGCAGTTCATGGGAGGGGTTATACGAGCAGTACTTC. This codes for CASSSWEGLYEQYF. The chain uses TRBV27 and TRBJ2-7; TRBD2 matches 7 bases. V lost 4 bases, J lost 4 bases, and 7 bases stayed unmatched. This CDR3 is 14 amino acids long. Per the germline V gene, CDR1 is MNHEY and CDR2 is SMNVEV (reference sequence).

This clone occurred once. The chain has TRBV29-1 and TRBJ2-1; the match to TRBD2 covers 8 bases. There are 15 residues in the CDR3. CDR1 and CDR2 (germline): SQVTM, ANQGSEA. The ends lost 7 bases at V and 0 bases at J; junction bases unmatched: 8. The CDR3 region is CSASALAASYNEQFF. As DNA, the CDR3 is TGCAGCGCCAGCGCACTAGCGGCCTCCTACAATGAGCAGTTCTTC.

The V call is TRBV18, the J call TRBJ2-3, with D possibly matching TRBD1 (6 bases). The ends were cut back, 3 bases at V and 6 bases at J, with 7 bases in the middle. The CDR3 is 12 amino acids. Germline CDR1 and CDR2: KGHSH and LQKENI. The CDR3 reads CASSPRGDTQYF. CDR3 nucleotide sequence: TGTGCCAGCTCACCGAGGGGGGATACGCAGTATTTT.

This clone occurred once. The chain is built from TRBV5-1 and TRBJ2-7; TRBD2 matches at 11 bases. V trimming: 1 base; J trimming: 4 bases; junction bases outside the gene matches: 4. The CDR3 loop spans 15 amino acids. Germline-derived CDR1 and CDR2 are SGHRS and YFSETQ. Here the CDR3 reads CASSLSGLAEYEQYF. The CDR3, as DNA: TGCGCCAGCAGCTTGTCGGGACTAGCGGAGTACGAGCAGTACTTC.

This chain connects TRBV11-1 to TRBJ1-2; TRBD1 matches at 7 bases. CDR1 and CDR2 (germline): SGHAT, FQDESV (reference sequence). The CDR3 is 14 amino acids. The ends lost 5 bases at V and 6 bases at J; junction bases unmatched: 9. CDR3: CASSQLRQGDGYTF. CDR3 nucleotides: TGTGCCAGCAGCCAACTCAGACAGGGTGATGGCTACACCTTC.

V is TRBV7-3 and J is TRBJ1-1; D call uncertain. CDR3 length: 12 amino acids. The ends were cut back, 7 bases at V and 3 bases at J, with 9 bases in the middle. The V gene's germline CDR1 is SGHTA and CDR2 FQGTGA. CDR3: CASTVVHTEAFF. The CDR3 nucleotides are TGTGCCAGCACGGTCGTGCACACTGAAGCTTTCTTT.

This clone was seen a few times. The gene calls are TRBV19 and TRBJ2-7; a possible D gene is TRBD2 (5 bases). Germline CDR1 is LNHDA and CDR2 is SQIVND (reference sequence). Trimming stripped 7 bases from V and 1 base from J, with 11 bases between. This CDR3 comprises 13 residues. The CDR3 DNA is TGTGCCAGTACCCCCCCGGGGTCCTACGAGCAGTACTTC. This sequence encodes CASTPPGSYEQYF.

The chain links TRBV27 to TRBJ2-1; 8 bases map to TRBD2. Looked up from germline, CDR1 is MNHEY and CDR2 is SMNVEV (reference sequence). Unmatched junction bases numbered 13, after V lost 3 bases and J lost 3 bases. This CDR3 has 18 amino acids. In nucleotides, the CDR3 is TGTGCCAGCAGTTTTAACCCTGGTGGCGGGAGGTTCTACAATGAGCAGTTCTTC. It yields the protein CASSFNPGGGRFYNEQFF.

This clone was seen a few times. The chain is built from TRBV5-1 and TRBJ1-4, with D possibly matching TRBD1 (5 bases). CDR1 and CDR2 (germline): SGHRS, YFSETQ. This CDR3 has 15 amino acids. Trimming cost V 4 bases and J 3 bases, with 13 bases left between them. The CDR3 region has the DNA TGCGCCAGCAGCCCGCTTCAGGGTCCTAATGAAAAACTGTTTTTT. It yields the protein CASSPLQGPNEKLFF. Filled out from reference TRBV5-1 and TRBJ1-4, the complete variable domain reads KAGVTQTPRYLIKTRGQQVTLSCSPISGHRSVSWYQQTPGQGLQFLFEYFSETQRNKGNFPGRFSGRQFSNSRSEMNVSTLELGDSALYLCASSPLQGPNEKLFFGSGTQLSVL.

The count of this clone is one. The chain has TRBV24-1 and TRBJ2-3; D might be TRBD2 (5 bases). V lost 4 bases and J 0 bases, leaving 7 bases between the germline ends. The CDR3 is made up of 14 amino acids. Per the germline V gene, CDR1 is KGHDR and CDR2 is SFDVKD. In DNA form, the CDR3 reads TGTGCCACCAGTGACTGGACTAGCACAGATACGCAGTATTTT. Protein product: CATSDWTSTDTQYF.

This clone was seen a handful of times. This chain joins TRBV7-9 and TRBJ1-5, with 9 bases that match TRBD1. Germline assignment: CDR1 SEHNR and CDR2 FQNEAQ (reference sequence). The length of the CDR3 is 16 residues. Trimming took 5 bases from V and 2 from J; bases not matched to a gene: 7. Here the CDR3 reads CASSIHRGRGNQPQHF. In DNA form, the CDR3 reads TGTGCCAGCAGCATACACAGGGGGCGCGGCAATCAGCCCCAGCATTTT.

V and J are TRBV7-9 and TRBJ2-1; 10 bases line up with TRBD2. The trim removed 6 bases at V and 7 bases at J, leaving 9 bases unmatched. CDR1 is SEHNR and CDR2 is FQNEAQ in the germline V gene (reference sequence). CDR3 size: 15 residues. This CDR3 is CASRGTSAQSNEQFF. CDR3 DNA sequence: TGTGCCAGCAGGGGGACTAGCGCCCAGTCAAATGAGCAGTTCTTC. The full variable domain, completed using reference TRBV7-9 and TRBJ2-1, is DTGVSQNPRHKITKRGQNVTFRCDPISEHNRLYWYRQTLGQGPEFLTYFQNEAQLEKSRLLSDRFSAERPKGSFSTLEIQRTEQGDSAMYLCASRGTSAQSNEQFFGPGTRLTVL.

The V and J genes are TRBV7-8 and TRBJ1-5, with D unclear. The CDR3 sequence is 14 residues long. The V gene lost 1 base and the J gene lost 3 bases, with 7 bases spanning the gap. Per germline, CDR1 SGHVS and CDR2 FQNEAQ. CDR3 sequence: CASSLVRINQPQHF. The CDR3 DNA reads TGTGCCAGCAGCTTAGTCAGGATCAATCAGCCCCAGCATTTT.

This chain connects TRBV10-3 to TRBJ2-1; 7 bases are shared with TRBD2. J was trimmed by 7 bases and V by 10 bases; bases with no gene match: 10. There are 13 residues in the CDR3. CDR1 is ENHRY and CDR2 is SYGVKD in the germline V gene. The CDR3 DNA reads as TGTGCCACCTCGGGAGGAGGACGGAATGAGCAGTTCTTC. Protein: CATSGGGRNEQFF.

CDR3 residues: CASSDNDRRNQPQHF. CDR3 sequence (DNA): TGTGCCAGCAGTGACAACGACAGGCGGAATCAGCCCCAGCATTTT. The V gene is TRBV2, the J gene TRBJ1-5; weak D call: TRBD1 (6 bases). The CDR3 has 15 amino acids. V gave up 3 bases and J gave up 4 bases, with 13 bases separating them. Looked up from germline, CDR1 is SNHLY and CDR2 is FYNNEI.